A selection of T cell receptor beta chains follows, all from one sample in a study of blood T cell repertoires in COVID-19. Sequenced by immunoSEQ multiplex PCR; TCRdb stores in-frame clones only, minus some. The sample consists of 95,000 to 150,000 clones, 60% to 85% of them appearing once. Sequenced input: peripheral blood. These receptors were obtained from a human donor with acute or convalescent COVID-19. The donor label of this sample is uncertain. Each CDR3 is given with its conserved first and last residue. Fields, in order: J gene, clone size, V gene, D gene, CDR3 protein, CDR3 DNA. The D gene is left open where the match is weak. Clone size, where shown, is once, few, many, or a class for clones that have expanded.

J gene: TRBJ1-2
clone size: -
V gene: TRBV30
D gene: -
CDR3 protein: CAWSEQVLKGYTF
CDR3 DNA: TGTGCCTGGAGTGAGCAGGTCTTGAAAGGCTACACCTTC

J gene: TRBJ1-2
clone size: -
V gene: TRBV2
D gene: TRBD1
CDR3 protein: CASSEWGQAYGYTF
CDR3 DNA: TGTGCCAGCAGTGAGTGGGGACAGGCCTATGGCTACACCTTC

J gene: TRBJ2-7
clone size: -
V gene: TRBV30
D gene: TRBD2
CDR3 protein: CAWRRPPGLAGDPYEQYF
CDR3 DNA: TGTGCCTGGAGAAGACCACCGGGACTAGCGGGGGACCCCTACGAGCAGTACTTC

J gene: TRBJ1-4
clone size: -
V gene: TRBV19
D gene: TRBD1
CDR3 protein: CASTPGTGNEKLFF
CDR3 DNA: TGTGCCAGTACCCCCGGGACAGGGAATGAAAAACTGTTTTTT

J gene: TRBJ2-2
clone size: -
V gene: TRBV11-2
D gene: TRBD1
CDR3 protein: CASSRLGQGGNTGELFF
CDR3 DNA: TGTGCCAGCAGCCGGCTTGGACAAGGGGGCAACACCGGGGAGCTGTTTTTT

J gene: TRBJ1-2
clone size: -
V gene: TRBV28
D gene: -
CDR3 protein: CASLSQGFGYTF
CDR3 DNA: TGTGCCAGCTTATCGCAGGGTTTTGGCTACACCTTC

J gene: TRBJ1-1
clone size: -
V gene: TRBV28
D gene: -
CDR3 protein: CASSWDSPTEAFF
CDR3 DNA: TGTGCCAGCAGTTGGGACTCCCCGACTGAAGCTTTCTTT

J gene: TRBJ2-5
clone size: -
V gene: TRBV5-1
D gene: TRBD2
CDR3 protein: CASRIAGETQYF
CDR3 DNA: TGCGCCAGCAGAATAGCGGGCGAGACCCAGTACTTC

J gene: TRBJ2-3
clone size: -
V gene: TRBV19
D gene: TRBD2
CDR3 protein: CASSIEGSGGSSTDTQYF
CDR3 DNA: TGTGCCAGTAGTATAGAGGGTAGCGGGGGTTCTAGCACAGATACGCAGTATTTT

J gene: TRBJ1-1
clone size: -
V gene: TRBV5-1
D gene: -
CDR3 protein: CASSLNRNTEAFF
CDR3 DNA: TGCGCCAGCAGCTTGAACAGAAACACTGAAGCTTTCTTT

J gene: TRBJ2-5
clone size: -
V gene: TRBV20-1
D gene: -
CDR3 protein: CSALEQETQYF
CDR3 DNA: TGCAGTGCTCTAGAACAAGAGACCCAGTACTTC

J gene: TRBJ2-5
clone size: -
V gene: TRBV15
D gene: TRBD2
CDR3 protein: CATSPRGGQIQETQYF
CDR3 DNA: TGTGCCACCAGCCCCCGGGGGGGCCAAATTCAAGAGACCCAGTACTTC

J gene: TRBJ1-1
clone size: few
V gene: TRBV7-2
D gene: -
CDR3 protein: CASSLIQGSEAFF
CDR3 DNA: TGTGCCAGCAGCTTAATCCAGGGCTCTGAAGCTTTCTTT

J gene: TRBJ2-5
clone size: -
V gene: TRBV19
D gene: TRBD2
CDR3 protein: CASSHRAGGRQETQYF
CDR3 DNA: TGTGCCAGTAGTCACCGGGCGGGGGGTCGCCAAGAGACCCAGTACTTC

J gene: TRBJ2-1
clone size: -
V gene: TRBV14
D gene: TRBD2
CDR3 protein: CASSHLFSSGGYNEQFF
CDR3 DNA: TGTGCCAGCAGCCATTTGTTTTCTAGCGGGGGCTACAATGAGCAGTTCTTC

J gene: TRBJ1-1
clone size: -
V gene: TRBV7-8
D gene: -
CDR3 protein: CASSLGQNTEAFF
CDR3 DNA: TGTGCCAGCAGCTTAGGACAGAACACTGAAGCTTTCTTT

J gene: TRBJ1-1
clone size: once
V gene: TRBV6-1
D gene: -
CDR3 protein: CASTKTVNTEAFF
CDR3 DNA: TGTGCCAGCACCAAGACAGTGAACACTGAAGCTTTCTTT

J gene: TRBJ2-5
clone size: -
V gene: TRBV4-2
D gene: TRBD2
CDR3 protein: CASSQLAGATGTQYF
CDR3 DNA: TGTGCCAGCAGCCAACTAGCGGGGGCCACCGGGACCCAGTACTTC

J gene: TRBJ1-2
clone size: -
V gene: TRBV5-4
D gene: -
CDR3 protein: CASSLWAGYGYTF
CDR3 DNA: TGTGCCAGCAGCTTGTGGGCAGGGTATGGCTACACCTTC

J gene: TRBJ1-2
clone size: -
V gene: TRBV5-1
D gene: TRBD1
CDR3 protein: CASSWLPGQEVDYGYTF
CDR3 DNA: TGCGCCAGCAGCTGGCTCCCGGGACAGGAAGTCGACTATGGCTACACCTTC

J gene: TRBJ2-3
clone size: -
V gene: TRBV12-5
D gene: -
CDR3 protein: CASGRGDTQYF
CDR3 DNA: TGTGCTAGTGGGCGGGGAGATACGCAGTATTTT

J gene: TRBJ1-2
clone size: -
V gene: TRBV10-3
D gene: TRBD1
CDR3 protein: CAISVGDRNYGYTF
CDR3 DNA: TGTGCCATCAGTGTGGGGGACAGAAACTATGGCTACACCTTC

J gene: TRBJ1-6
clone size: -
V gene: TRBV6-5
D gene: TRBD1
CDR3 protein: CASRGQGDSPLHF
CDR3 DNA: TGTGCCAGCAGAGGACAGGGCGATTCACCCCTCCACTTT

J gene: TRBJ1-2
clone size: few
V gene: TRBV2
D gene: TRBD1
CDR3 protein: CASSLIWTGDGYTF
CDR3 DNA: TGTGCCAGCAGTCTCATTTGGACAGGGGATGGCTACACCTTC

J gene: TRBJ2-7
clone size: -
V gene: TRBV11-2
D gene: -
CDR3 protein: CASSLGSPNYEQYF
CDR3 DNA: TGTGCCAGCAGCTTAGGTTCACCTAATTACGAGCAGTACTTC

J gene: TRBJ2-3
clone size: many
V gene: TRBV7-2
D gene: TRBD1
CDR3 protein: CASSFGQGGTDTQYF
CDR3 DNA: TGTGCCAGCAGCTTCGGGCAGGGGGGCACAGATACGCAGTATTTT

J gene: TRBJ2-5
clone size: -
V gene: TRBV11-2
D gene: TRBD1
CDR3 protein: CASSFGTGLGETQYF
CDR3 DNA: TGTGCCAGCAGCTTCGGGACAGGGTTGGGAGAGACCCAGTACTTC

J gene: TRBJ1-3
clone size: -
V gene: TRBV9
D gene: -
CDR3 protein: CASSSMDNSGNTIYF
CDR3 DNA: TGTGCCAGCAGCTCCATGGACAACTCTGGAAACACCATATATTTT

J gene: TRBJ2-7
clone size: -
V gene: TRBV27
D gene: TRBD1
CDR3 protein: CASSSDRGVGYEQYF
CDR3 DNA: TGTGCCAGCAGTTCGGACAGGGGGGTCGGGTACGAGCAGTACTTC

J gene: TRBJ1-4
clone size: once
V gene: TRBV7-9
D gene: TRBD1
CDR3 protein: CASSLDRGHEKLFF
CDR3 DNA: TGTGCCAGCAGCTTAGACAGGGGTCATGAAAAACTGTTTTTT

J gene: TRBJ1-2
clone size: -
V gene: TRBV7-9
D gene: -
CDR3 protein: CASSLVAANYGYTF
CDR3 DNA: TGTGCCAGCAGCTTAGTGGCGGCGAACTATGGCTACACCTTC

J gene: TRBJ1-1
clone size: -
V gene: TRBV9
D gene: -
CDR3 protein: CASSAQTGGTEAFF
CDR3 DNA: TGTGCCAGCAGCGCCCAAACCGGCGGCACTGAAGCTTTCTTT

J gene: TRBJ2-2
clone size: -
V gene: TRBV19
D gene: -
CDR3 protein: CASTYDRYTGELFF
CDR3 DNA: TGTGCCAGTACCTACGACAGATACACCGGGGAGCTGTTTTTT

J gene: TRBJ1-2
clone size: -
V gene: TRBV24-1
D gene: TRBD1
CDR3 protein: CATSDTGTGGGYTF
CDR3 DNA: TGTGCCACCAGTGATACCGGGACAGGGGGTGGCTACACCTTC

J gene: TRBJ1-6
clone size: -
V gene: TRBV2
D gene: TRBD1
CDR3 protein: CASSKTGWDSPLHF
CDR3 DNA: TGTGCCAGCAGTAAGACAGGGTGGGATTCACCCCTCCACTTT

J gene: TRBJ2-3
clone size: few
V gene: TRBV4-1
D gene: TRBD2
CDR3 protein: CASSQDELGLAESTDTQYF
CDR3 DNA: TGCGCCAGCAGCCAAGATGAATTGGGACTAGCGGAAAGCACAGATACGCAGTATTTT

J gene: TRBJ1-5
clone size: -
V gene: TRBV2
D gene: TRBD1
CDR3 protein: CASTDRVWSNQPQHF
CDR3 DNA: TGTGCCAGCACGGACAGGGTTTGGAGCAATCAGCCCCAGCATTTT

J gene: TRBJ2-5
clone size: -
V gene: TRBV27
D gene: TRBD1
CDR3 protein: CASRTGQLPGTQYF
CDR3 DNA: TGTGCCAGCAGGACGGGACAGCTCCCCGGGACCCAGTACTTC

J gene: TRBJ1-5
clone size: -
V gene: TRBV19
D gene: TRBD1
CDR3 protein: CASSIAGGGSNQPQHF
CDR3 DNA: TGTGCCAGTAGTATAGCAGGGGGCGGTAGCAATCAGCCCCAGCATTTT

J gene: TRBJ2-5
clone size: many
V gene: TRBV4-2
D gene: TRBD2
CDR3 protein: CASSPRTSGDQETQYF
CDR3 DNA: TGTGCCAGCAGCCCCCGGACTAGCGGAGACCAAGAGACCCAGTACTTC

J gene: TRBJ1-4
clone size: -
V gene: TRBV18
D gene: -
CDR3 protein: CASAGGTNEKLFF
CDR3 DNA: TGTGCCAGCGCGGGGGGAACTAATGAAAAACTGTTTTTT

J gene: TRBJ2-3
clone size: -
V gene: TRBV5-1
D gene: TRBD2
CDR3 protein: CASSLVSGGGDTQYF
CDR3 DNA: TGCGCCAGCAGCTTGGTTAGCGGGGGAGGGGATACGCAGTATTTT

J gene: TRBJ1-3
clone size: -
V gene: TRBV6-5
D gene: -
CDR3 protein: CASSKNSYSGNTIYF
CDR3 DNA: TGTGCCAGCAGTAAAAACAGCTACTCTGGAAACACCATATATTTT

J gene: TRBJ2-1
clone size: few
V gene: TRBV5-1
D gene: -
CDR3 protein: CASSLATGINEQFF
CDR3 DNA: TGCGCCAGCAGCTTGGCCACAGGGATAAATGAGCAGTTCTTC

J gene: TRBJ1-3
clone size: -
V gene: TRBV5-8
D gene: -
CDR3 protein: CASSLRQVLSGNTIYF
CDR3 DNA: TGTGCCAGCAGCTTGAGACAGGTGCTCTCTGGAAACACCATATATTTT

J gene: TRBJ2-3
clone size: -
V gene: TRBV2
D gene: -
CDR3 protein: CASSRVAYDRDTQYF
CDR3 DNA: TGTGCCAGCAGTCGTGTAGCGTACGATCGTGATACGCAGTATTTT

J gene: TRBJ1-1
clone size: once
V gene: TRBV4-1
D gene: TRBD1
CDR3 protein: CASSQDRTRGHTEAFF
CDR3 DNA: TGCGCCAGCAGCCAAGATAGAACGAGGGGGCATACTGAAGCTTTCTTT

J gene: TRBJ1-3
clone size: few
V gene: TRBV11-2
D gene: TRBD1
CDR3 protein: CASSDNRGLGNTIYF
CDR3 DNA: TGTGCCAGCAGCGATAACAGGGGGCTAGGAAACACCATATATTTT

J gene: TRBJ2-5
clone size: -
V gene: TRBV28
D gene: TRBD2
CDR3 protein: CASSFSGGALGTQYF
CDR3 DNA: TGTGCCAGCAGTTTTTCGGGGGGGGCCCTGGGGACCCAGTACTTC

J gene: TRBJ2-7
clone size: -
V gene: TRBV11-1
D gene: -
CDR3 protein: CASSLTTIQVYEQYF
CDR3 DNA: TGTGCCAGCAGCTTAACCACCATCCAGGTCTACGAGCAGTACTTC